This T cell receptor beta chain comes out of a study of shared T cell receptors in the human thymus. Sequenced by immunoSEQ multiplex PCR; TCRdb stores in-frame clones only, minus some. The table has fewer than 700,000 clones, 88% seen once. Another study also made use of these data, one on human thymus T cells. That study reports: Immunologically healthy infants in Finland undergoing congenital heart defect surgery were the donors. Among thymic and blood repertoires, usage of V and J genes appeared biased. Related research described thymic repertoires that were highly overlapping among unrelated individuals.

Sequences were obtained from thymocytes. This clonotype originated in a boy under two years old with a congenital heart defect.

The CDR3 DNA reads as TGCGCCAGCAGCTCCATTGCAGGGGCGAACACTGAAGCTTTCTTT. Translating it yields CASSSIAGANTEAFF. This sequence joins TRBV5-1 and TRBJ1-1; D may be TRBD1 (6 bases). CDR3 size: 15 residues. Trimming pared 3 bases from V and 1 base from J, leaving 13 bases between. Per germline, CDR1 SGHRS and CDR2 YFSETQ.